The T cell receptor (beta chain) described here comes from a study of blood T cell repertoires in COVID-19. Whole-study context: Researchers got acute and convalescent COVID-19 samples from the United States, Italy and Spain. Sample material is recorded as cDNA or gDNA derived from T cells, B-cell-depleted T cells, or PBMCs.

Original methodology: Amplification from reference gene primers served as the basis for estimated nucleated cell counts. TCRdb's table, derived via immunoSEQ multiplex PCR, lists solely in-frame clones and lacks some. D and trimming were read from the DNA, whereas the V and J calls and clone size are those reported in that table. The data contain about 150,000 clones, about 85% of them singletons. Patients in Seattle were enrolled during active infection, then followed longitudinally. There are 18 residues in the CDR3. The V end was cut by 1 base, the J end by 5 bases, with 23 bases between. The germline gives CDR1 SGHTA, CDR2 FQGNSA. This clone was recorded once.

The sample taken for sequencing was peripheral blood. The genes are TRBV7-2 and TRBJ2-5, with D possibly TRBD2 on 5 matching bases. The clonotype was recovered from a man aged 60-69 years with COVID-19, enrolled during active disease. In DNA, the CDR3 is TGTGCCAGCAGCTTAGAATATCTGGCGTTCAGCGGTAGTGAGACCCAGTACTTC. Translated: CASSLEYLAFSGSETQYF.